One and the same sample provided the 5 T cell receptor beta chains below, sequenced in a study of blood T cell repertoires in COVID-19. TCRdb's table, derived via immunoSEQ multiplex PCR, lists solely in-frame clones and lacks some. Of around 190,000 clones listed, approximately 89% are singletons. Sequencing was done on a sample of peripheral blood. The receptors were sampled from a woman in her sixties with acute or convalescent COVID-19.

The rearrangement uses TRBV28 and TRBJ2-1; TRBD2 aligns across 7 bases. Germline trimming cut 10 bases from V and 4 bases from J; bases unmatched to any gene: 10. The length of the CDR3 is 14 residues. Germline CDR1 and CDR2: MDHEN and SYDVKM. CDR3: CATDAGREYNEQFF. CDR3 nucleotides: TGTGCCACCGACGCGGGGCGGGAGTACAATGAGCAGTTCTTC.

The chain employs TRBV9 and TRBJ1-2; 10 bases fit TRBD1. Germline V gives CDR1 SGDLS, CDR2 YYNGEE. V shed 3 bases, J shed 1 base, and the junction held 3 bases outside the gene matches. The CDR3 loop spans 15 amino acids. CDR3 loop: CASSGRDRGNYGYTF. Written as DNA, the CDR3 is TGTGCCAGCAGCGGCCGGGACAGGGGTAACTATGGCTACACCTTC.

This rearrangement joins TRBV9 to TRBJ2-3; 7 nucleotides agree with TRBD2. The V gene end was trimmed by 0 bases and the J gene end by 6 bases; junction bases not matched to a gene: 10. CDR1 is SGDLS, CDR2 YYNGEE, per germline. The CDR3 has 16 amino acids. In nucleotides, the CDR3 is TGTGCCAGCAGCGTAGGTGGCGGGAGTCTAGGTGATACGCAGTATTTT. Amino acids: CASSVGGGSLGDTQYF.

The rearrangement uses TRBV20-1 and TRBJ2-7; maybe TRBD2 (5 bases). The CDR3 contains 14 residues. CDR1 and CDR2 from the germline V gene are DFQATT and SNEGSKA (reference sequence). Trimming left V 3 bases short and J 5 bases short, with 17 bases between. CDR3 residues: CSASSALAPHEQYF. The CDR3 DNA reads as TGCAGTGCTAGTTCGGCGCTAGCTCCCCACGAGCAGTACTTC.

This rearrangement joins TRBV24-1 to TRBJ2-2; 11 bases match TRBD1. CDR1 is KGHDR, CDR2 SFDVKD, per germline. V dropped 3 bases and J dropped 4; count of bases not matched to a gene: 3. The CDR3 has 16 residues. Here the CDR3 DNA reads TGTGCCACCAGTGATCCCGGGACAGGGGGCACCGGGGAGCTGTTTTTT. Translated: CATSDPGTGGTGELFF.